This TCR beta chain was obtained from a study of CD8 T cells in ankylosing spondylitis. Details on this clonotype: What it binds is not known.

Study-level points and caveats: Earlier reports found some motif variants in synovial fluid and blood in reactive arthritis. Apparently characteristic of ankylosing spondylitis blood was a TCR beta motif (eight highly homologous variants).

V trimming: 4 bases; J trimming: 1 base; junction bases outside the gene matches: 7. The CDR3 contains 16 residues. Germline loops: CDR1 SGHRS, CDR2 YFSETQ. Quantitative 5'-RACE with molecular barcodes was used to make the TCR beta libraries. TCRdb reprocessed the 5' RACE reads via MiXCR and lists one record per CDR3 protein. The table records about 220,000 distinct CDR3 sequences, about 18% of them present only once. Sequenced sample: blood, either unsorted or a sorted T cell fraction (not recorded which). This receptor was identified in a male donor with ankylosing spondylitis. The chain uses TRBV5-1 and TRBJ1-3; 8 nucleotides match TRBD1. CDR3 residues: CASSPGQGESGNTIYF. In nucleotides, the CDR3 is TGCGCCAGCAGCCCCGGACAGGGAGAGTCTGGAAACACCATATATTTT. The variable domain in full, with the rest retrieved from reference TRBV5-1 and TRBJ1-3, is KAGVTQTPRYLIKTRGQQVTLSCSPISGHRSVSWYQQTPGQGLQFLFEYFSETQRNKGNFPGRFSGRQFSNSRSEMNVSTLELGDSALYLCASSPGQGESGNTIYFGEGSWLTVV.